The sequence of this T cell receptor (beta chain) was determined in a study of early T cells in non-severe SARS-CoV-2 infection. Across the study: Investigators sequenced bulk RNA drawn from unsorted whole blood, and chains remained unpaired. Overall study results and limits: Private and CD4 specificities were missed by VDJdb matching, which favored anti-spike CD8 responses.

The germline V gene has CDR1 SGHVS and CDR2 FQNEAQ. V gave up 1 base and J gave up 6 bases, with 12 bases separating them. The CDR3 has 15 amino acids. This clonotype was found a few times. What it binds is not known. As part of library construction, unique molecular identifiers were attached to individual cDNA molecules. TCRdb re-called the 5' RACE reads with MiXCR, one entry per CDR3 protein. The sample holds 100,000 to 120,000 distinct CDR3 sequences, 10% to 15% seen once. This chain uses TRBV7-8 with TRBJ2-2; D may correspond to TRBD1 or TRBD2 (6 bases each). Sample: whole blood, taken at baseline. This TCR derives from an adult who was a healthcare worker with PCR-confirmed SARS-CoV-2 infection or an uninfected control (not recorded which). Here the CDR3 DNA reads TGTGCCAGCAGCTTAGGGTCAAGGGGGGCCGGGGAGCTGTTTTTT. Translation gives CASSLGSRGAGELFF. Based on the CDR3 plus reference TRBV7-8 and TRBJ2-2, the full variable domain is GAGVSQSPRYKVAKRGQDVALRCDPISGHVSLFWYQQALGQGPEFLTYFQNEAQLDKSGLPSDRFFAERPEGSVSTLKIQRTQQEDSAVYLCASSLGSRGAGELFFGEGSRLTVL.